The 12 T cell receptor beta chains in this list originate from one sample, sequenced in a study of T-cell memory formation after mild COVID-19 (dated by TCRdb to the early 2020s). Library method: 5' RACE. The reads were generated on an Illumina NovaSeq 6000. The public sequencing data were trimmed at Q25 with fastp and processed into clonotypes with MiXCR by TCRdb, which kept only in-frame beta chains. Records with the same CDR3 protein are collapsed into one entry carrying the most frequent genes and DNA. Present in this sample are 550,000 to 700,000 distinct CDR3 sequences, 15% to 20% of which were seen just once. The biggest ten clones account for around 8.1% of the sample. Input material: PBMCs or a T cell subset sorted from them (not recorded which). These receptors were obtained from an adult woman who had mild COVID-19 (a few samples of this study predate the infection). The sample titles of this study are shuffled in the database, so cell type and time point are left out; the donor was told from shared clones.

The V and J genes are TRBV7-7 and TRBJ1-1, with D uncertain. Trimming took 6 bases from V and 5 from J, leaving 13 bases between them. CDR1 is SSHAT and CDR2 is FNYEAQ in the germline V gene (reference sequence). The CDR3 spans 13 residues. The CDR3 reads CASSRLQRTEAFF. The CDR3 nucleotides are TGTGCCAGCAGTCGCCTCCAAAGGACTGAAGCTTTCTTT.

The chain is built from TRBV5-5 and TRBJ2-5; D may be TRBD1 (6 bases). CDR1 SGHKS and CDR2 YYEKEE come from the germline V gene (reference sequence). There are 15 residues in the CDR3. The V end was cut by 6 bases, the J end by 7 bases, with 22 bases between. CDR3 bases: TGTGCCAGCACCTGGACAGAGAGCTCGTGGCGGACCCAGTACTTC. Its protein is CASTWTESSWRTQYF. The whole variable domain, remainder taken from reference TRBV5-5 and TRBJ2-5, is DAGVTQSPTHLIKTRGQQVTLRCSPISGHKSVSWYQQVLGQGPQFIFQYYEKEERGRGNFPDRFSARQFPNYSSELNVNALLLGDSALYLCASTWTESSWRTQYFGPGTRLLVL.

The chain is built from TRBV19 and TRBJ2-7, with 7 bases identical to TRBD1. Germline CDR1 reads LNHDA; CDR2 reads SQIVND (reference sequence). CDR3 length: 14 residues. Trimming removed 4 bases from V and 2 bases from J; junction bases left unmatched: 5. The CDR3 protein is CASSKTGVTYEQYF. In nucleotides, the CDR3 is TGTGCCAGTAGTAAAACAGGGGTAACCTACGAGCAGTACTTC. Using reference TRBV19 and TRBJ2-7 for the parts outside the CDR3, the full variable domain is DGGITQSPKYLFRKEGQNVTLSCEQNLNHDAMYWYRQDPGQGLRLIYYSQIVNDFQKGDIAEGYSVSREKKESFPLTVTSAQKNPTAFYLCASSKTGVTYEQYFGPGTRLTVT.

This clonotype occurred a few times. CDR3 residues: CASSLGAALSYEQYF. The CDR3 DNA is TGTGCCAGCAGCTTGGGGGCAGCTCTCTCCTACGAGCAGTACTTC. The chain joins TRBV5-4 to TRBJ2-7; D call uncertain. Per the germline V gene, CDR1 is SGHNT and CDR2 is YYREEE (reference sequence). Between the trimmed V and J ends, which lost 0 bases and 0 bases, there was a span of 10 bases. This CDR3 is 15 amino acids long. Complete variable domain (other parts from reference TRBV5-4 and TRBJ2-7): ETGVTQSPTHLIKTRGQQVTLRCSSQSGHNTVSWYQQALGQGPQFIFQYYREEENGRGNFPPRFSGLQFPNYSSELNVNALELDDSALYLCASSLGAALSYEQYFGPGTRLTVT.

The chain uses TRBV11-3 and TRBJ2-1, with 13 positions matching TRBD2. The CDR3 has 17 residues. The J segment lost 8 bases and the V segment lost 5 bases, leaving 12 bases of the junction unmatched. The germline V gene has CDR1 SGHNT and CDR2 YENEEA. The CDR3 DNA is TGTGCCAGCAGCCTGGTGAGTGGACTAGCGGGAGTCGATGAGCAGTTCTTC. This gives the protein CASSLVSGLAGVDEQFF.

V and J are TRBV7-8 and TRBJ2-1, with 8 nucleotides matching TRBD1. Germline V CDR1 and CDR2: SGHVS, FQNEAQ. V lost 1 base and J lost 10; bases outside the gene matches: 6. The CDR3 length is 14 residues. CDR3 sequence reads: CASSLVVQGGEQFF. The CDR3 DNA reads TGTGCCAGCAGCTTAGTAGTACAGGGGGGCGAGCAGTTCTTC. The full variable domain, with the rest looked up from reference TRBV7-8 and TRBJ2-1, is GAGVSQSPRYKVAKRGQDVALRCDPISGHVSLFWYQQALGQGPEFLTYFQNEAQLDKSGLPSDRFFAERPEGSVSTLKIQRTQQEDSAVYLCASSLVVQGGEQFFGPGTRLTVL.

This chain links TRBV3-1 with TRBJ2-1; D gene uncertain. This CDR3 is built from 13 residues. V gave up 0 bases and J gave up 9 bases, with 9 bases separating them. The germline CDR1 and CDR2 sequences are LGHDT and YNNKEL (reference sequence). CDR3 in DNA: TGTGCCAGCAGCCAAGAAAGGGTCGGTGAGCAGTTCTTC. Protein product: CASSQERVGEQFF.

This chain's CDR3 is CATSDPASGVGEQFF. Here the CDR3 DNA reads TGTGCCACCAGTGATCCGGCTAGCGGGGTGGGTGAGCAGTTCTTC. The chain joins TRBV24-1 to TRBJ2-1; 9 positions agree with TRBD2. CDR1 is KGHDR, CDR2 SFDVKD, per germline. The CDR3 sequence is 15 residues long. Germline trimming cut 3 bases from V and 9 bases from J; bases unmatched to any gene: 8.

Only a few counts were recorded for this clonotype. The V call is TRBV20-1, the J call TRBJ1-1; D is unresolved. The CDR3 covers 12 residues. V was cut by 3 bases and J by 5 bases, with 10 bases left in between. Germline CDR1 is DFQATT and CDR2 is SNEGSKA (reference sequence). This CDR3 reads CSARPGGTEAFF. The CDR3 coding sequence is TGCAGTGCTAGGCCCGGAGGTACTGAAGCTTTCTTT.

The chain links TRBV7-3 to TRBJ2-1; D remains ambiguous. Germline-derived CDR1 and CDR2 are SGHTA and FQGTGA. Trimming took 3 bases from V and 3 from J, leaving 9 bases between them. The CDR3 sequence is 14 residues long. The CDR3 sequence is CASSLSPDYNEQFF. The CDR3, as DNA: TGTGCCAGCAGCTTGAGCCCCGACTACAATGAGCAGTTCTTC.

This clonotype was counted a few times. The rearrangement uses TRBV7-9 and TRBJ2-3; D is ambiguous. CDR3 length: 11 residues. Germline CDR1 is SEHNR and CDR2 is FQNEAQ (reference sequence). V was clipped by 3 bases and J by 10 bases, with 8 bases between them. The CDR3 is CASSLWTAQYF. The CDR3 DNA reads as TGTGCCAGCAGCTTGTGGACGGCGCAGTATTTT.

This clonotype was counted many times. The chain employs TRBV15 and TRBJ2-7, with TRBD2 as a possible D gene (5 bases). V lost 0 bases to trimming and J lost 8 bases, with 20 bases between them. The CDR3 totals 16 residues. The germline V gene encodes CDR1 LNHNV and CDR2 YYDKDF (reference sequence). CDR3 sequence reads: CATSRERGSVRYKQYF. The CDR3 region has the DNA TGTGCCACCAGCAGAGAAAGAGGGTCAGTACGTTACAAGCAGTACTTC.